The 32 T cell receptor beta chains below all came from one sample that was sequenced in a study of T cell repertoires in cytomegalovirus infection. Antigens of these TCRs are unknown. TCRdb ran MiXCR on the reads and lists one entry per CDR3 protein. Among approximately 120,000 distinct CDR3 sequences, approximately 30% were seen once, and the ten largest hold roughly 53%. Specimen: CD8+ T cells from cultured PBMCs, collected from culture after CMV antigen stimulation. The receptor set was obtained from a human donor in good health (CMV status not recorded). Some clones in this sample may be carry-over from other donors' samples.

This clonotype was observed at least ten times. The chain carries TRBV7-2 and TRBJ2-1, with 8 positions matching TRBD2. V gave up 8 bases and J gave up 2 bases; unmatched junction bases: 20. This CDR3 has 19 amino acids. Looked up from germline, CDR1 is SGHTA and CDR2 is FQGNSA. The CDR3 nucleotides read TGTGCCAGCGCAAACATAGGGATCCCTCTAGCGGGTACCTACAATGAGCAGTTCTTC. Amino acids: CASANIGIPLAGTYNEQFF.

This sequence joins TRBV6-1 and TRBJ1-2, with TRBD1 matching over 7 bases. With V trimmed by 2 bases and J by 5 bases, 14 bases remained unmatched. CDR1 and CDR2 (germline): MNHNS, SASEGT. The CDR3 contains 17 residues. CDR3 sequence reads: CASSEFDRAAAVYGYTF. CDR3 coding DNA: TGTGCCAGCAGTGAATTTGACAGGGCGGCGGCTGTATATGGCTACACCTTC.

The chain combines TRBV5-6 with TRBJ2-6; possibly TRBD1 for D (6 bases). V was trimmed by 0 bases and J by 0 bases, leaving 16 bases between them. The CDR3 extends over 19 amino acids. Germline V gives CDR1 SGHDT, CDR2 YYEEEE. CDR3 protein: CASSLVQGSPFSGANVLTF. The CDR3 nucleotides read TGTGCCAGCAGCTTGGTACAGGGTTCCCCCTTCTCTGGGGCCAACGTCCTGACTTTC.

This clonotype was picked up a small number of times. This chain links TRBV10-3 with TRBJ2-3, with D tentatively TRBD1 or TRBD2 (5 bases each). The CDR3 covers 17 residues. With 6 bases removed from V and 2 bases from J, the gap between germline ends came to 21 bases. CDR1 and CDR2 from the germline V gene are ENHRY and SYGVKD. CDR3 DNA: TGTGCCATCAGCCTATCCTACCGGGACGGCGACACAGATACGCAGTATTTT. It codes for CAISLSYRDGDTDTQYF.

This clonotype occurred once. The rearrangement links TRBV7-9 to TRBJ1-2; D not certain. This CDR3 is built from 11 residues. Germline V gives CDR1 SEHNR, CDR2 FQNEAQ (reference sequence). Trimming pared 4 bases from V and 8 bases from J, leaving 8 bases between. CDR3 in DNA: TGTGCCAGCAGCTACCGTGAGGGCTACACCTTC. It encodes CASSYREGYTF.

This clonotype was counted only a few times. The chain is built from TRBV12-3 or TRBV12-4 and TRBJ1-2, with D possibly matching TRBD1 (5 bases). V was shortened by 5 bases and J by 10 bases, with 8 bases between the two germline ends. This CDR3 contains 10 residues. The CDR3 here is CASSGTVYTF. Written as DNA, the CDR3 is TGTGCCAGCAGTGGGACGGTCTACACCTTC.

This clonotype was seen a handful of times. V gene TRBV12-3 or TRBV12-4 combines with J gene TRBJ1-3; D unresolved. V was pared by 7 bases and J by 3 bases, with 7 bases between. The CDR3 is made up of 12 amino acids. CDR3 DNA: TGTGCCAGCACCGATGATGGAAACACCATATATTTT. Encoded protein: CASTDDGNTIYF.

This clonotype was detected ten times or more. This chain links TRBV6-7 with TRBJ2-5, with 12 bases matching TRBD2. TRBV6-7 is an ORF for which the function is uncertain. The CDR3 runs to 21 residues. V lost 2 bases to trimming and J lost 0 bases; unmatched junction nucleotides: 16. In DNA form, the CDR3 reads TGTGCCAGCAGTTACCCTAACACGACTAGCGGGGGAGAAAAGTACCAAGAGACCCAGTACTTC. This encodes CASSYPNTTSGGEKYQETQYF.

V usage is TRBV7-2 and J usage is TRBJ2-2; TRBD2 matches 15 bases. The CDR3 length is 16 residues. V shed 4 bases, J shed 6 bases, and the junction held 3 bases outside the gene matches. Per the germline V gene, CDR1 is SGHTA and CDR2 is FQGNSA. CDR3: CASSSWTSGGAGELFF. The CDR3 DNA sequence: TGTGCCAGCAGCTCGTGGACTAGCGGGGGGGCCGGGGAGCTGTTTTTT.

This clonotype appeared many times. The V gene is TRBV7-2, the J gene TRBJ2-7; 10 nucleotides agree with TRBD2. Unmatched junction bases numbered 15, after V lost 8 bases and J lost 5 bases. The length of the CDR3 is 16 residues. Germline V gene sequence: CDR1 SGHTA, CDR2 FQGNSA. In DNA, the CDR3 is TGTGCCAGCCATAGCGGGGGGTCCGCGCCCTACGACGAGCAGTACTTC. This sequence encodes CASHSGGSAPYDEQYF.

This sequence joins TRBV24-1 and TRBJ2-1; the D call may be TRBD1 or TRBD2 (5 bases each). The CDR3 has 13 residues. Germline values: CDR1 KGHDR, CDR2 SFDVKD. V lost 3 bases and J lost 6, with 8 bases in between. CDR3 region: CATSDVRGNEQFF. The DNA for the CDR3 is TGTGCCACCAGTGATGTGAGGGGCAATGAGCAGTTCTTC.

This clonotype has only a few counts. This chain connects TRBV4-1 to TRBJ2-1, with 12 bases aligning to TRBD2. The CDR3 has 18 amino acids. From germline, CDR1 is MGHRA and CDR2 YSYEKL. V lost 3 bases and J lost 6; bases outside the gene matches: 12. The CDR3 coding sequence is TGCGCCAGCAGCCATGGCCCTAGCGGGGGGGCCACTGCCAATGAGCAGTTCTTC. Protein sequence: CASSHGPSGGATANEQFF.

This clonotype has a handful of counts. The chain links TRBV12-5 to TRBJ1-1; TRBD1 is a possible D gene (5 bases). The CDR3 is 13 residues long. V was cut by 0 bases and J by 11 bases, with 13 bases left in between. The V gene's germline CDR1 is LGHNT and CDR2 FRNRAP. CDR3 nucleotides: TGTGCTAGTGGTTTGGTAGGGGAGGTGACGGCTTTCTTT. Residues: CASGLVGEVTAFF. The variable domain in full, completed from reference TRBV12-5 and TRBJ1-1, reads DARVTQTPRHKVTEMGQEVTMRCQPILGHNTVFWYRQTMMQGLELLAYFRNRAPLDDSGMPKDRFSAEMPDATLATLKIQPSEPRDSAVYFCASGLVGEVTAFFGQGTRLTVV.

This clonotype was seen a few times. This CDR3 reads CASSGRETGKSFF. In DNA form, the CDR3 reads TGTGCCAGCAGTGGGAGGGAGACAGGGAAGTCTTTCTTT. This chain connects TRBV28 to TRBJ1-1, with 7 bases matching TRBD1. V trimming: 5 bases; J trimming: 12 bases; junction bases outside the gene matches: 12. This CDR3 has 13 amino acids. Germline values: CDR1 MDHEN, CDR2 SYDVKM.

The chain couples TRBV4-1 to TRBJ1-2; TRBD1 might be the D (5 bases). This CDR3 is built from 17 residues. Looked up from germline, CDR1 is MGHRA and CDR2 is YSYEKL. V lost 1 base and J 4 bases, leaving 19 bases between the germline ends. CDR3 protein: CASSQVIRNTGTYGYTF. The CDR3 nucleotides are TGCGCCAGCAGCCAAGTTATTCGTAATACAGGCACCTATGGCTACACCTTC.

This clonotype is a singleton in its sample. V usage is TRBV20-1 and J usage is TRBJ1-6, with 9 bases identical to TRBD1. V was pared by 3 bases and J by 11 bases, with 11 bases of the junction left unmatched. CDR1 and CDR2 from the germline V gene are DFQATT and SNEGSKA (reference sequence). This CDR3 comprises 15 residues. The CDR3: CSARQAGQGSAPLHF. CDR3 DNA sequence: TGCAGTGCTAGGCAGGCAGGACAGGGGTCGGCACCCCTCCACTTT.

For the CDR3, the DNA is TGTGCCAGCAGCCTAGAGGAGTTTGGCTACACCTTC. Translated: CASSLEEFGYTF. The rearrangement links TRBV7-6 to TRBJ1-2; unclear D gene. V was pared by 5 bases and J by 7 bases, with 11 bases between. This CDR3 spans 12 amino acids. Germline assignment: CDR1 SGHVS and CDR2 FNYEAQ.

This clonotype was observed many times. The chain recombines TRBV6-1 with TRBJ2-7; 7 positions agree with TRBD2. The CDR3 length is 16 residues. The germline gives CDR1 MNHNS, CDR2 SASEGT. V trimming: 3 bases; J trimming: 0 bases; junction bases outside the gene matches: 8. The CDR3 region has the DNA TGTGCCAGCAGTGACGGGGGAAGGGACTACTCCTACGAGCAGTACTTC. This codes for CASSDGGRDYSYEQYF.

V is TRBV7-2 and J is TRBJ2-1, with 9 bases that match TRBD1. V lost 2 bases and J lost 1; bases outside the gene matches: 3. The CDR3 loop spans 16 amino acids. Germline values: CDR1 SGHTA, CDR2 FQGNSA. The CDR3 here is CASSLNRGLSYNEQFF. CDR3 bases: TGTGCCAGCAGCTTAAACAGGGGGCTGTCCTACAATGAGCAGTTCTTC.

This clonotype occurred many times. CDR3 sequence: CASSLTGTTYEQYF. In DNA form, the CDR3 reads TGTGCCAGCAGCTTGACCGGGACAACTTACGAGCAGTACTTC. This chain uses TRBV7-8 with TRBJ2-7, with D possibly TRBD1 on 6 matching bases. The germline V gene encodes CDR1 SGHVS and CDR2 FQNEAQ. The CDR3 contains 14 residues. Between the trimmed V and J ends, which lost 3 bases and 4 bases, there was a span of 13 bases.

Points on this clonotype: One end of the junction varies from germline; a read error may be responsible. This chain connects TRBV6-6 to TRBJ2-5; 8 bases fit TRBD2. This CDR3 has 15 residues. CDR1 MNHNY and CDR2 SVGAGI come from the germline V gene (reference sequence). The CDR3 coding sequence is TGTGCCAGCAGTCGAGCGGGGGTAAACCAAGAGACCCGGTACTTC. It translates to CASSRAGVNQETRYF.

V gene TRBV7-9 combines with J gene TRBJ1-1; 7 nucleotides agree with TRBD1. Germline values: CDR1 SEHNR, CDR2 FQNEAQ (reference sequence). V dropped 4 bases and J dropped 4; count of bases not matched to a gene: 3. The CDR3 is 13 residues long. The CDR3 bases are TGTGCCAGCAGCTCGACAGGGCCCACTGAAGCTTTCTTT. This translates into CASSSTGPTEAFF. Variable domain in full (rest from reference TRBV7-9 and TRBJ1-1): DTGVSQNPRHKITKRGQNVTFRCDPISEHNRLYWYRQTLGQGPEFLTYFQNEAQLEKSRLLSDRFSAERPKGSFSTLEIQRTEQGDSAMYLCASSSTGPTEAFFGQGTRLTVV.

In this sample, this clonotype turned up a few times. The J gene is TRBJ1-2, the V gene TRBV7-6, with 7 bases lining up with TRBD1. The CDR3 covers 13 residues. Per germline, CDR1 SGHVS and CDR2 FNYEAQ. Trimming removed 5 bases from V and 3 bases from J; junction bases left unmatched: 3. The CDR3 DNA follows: TGTGCCAGCAGCACAGGGGAGTACTATGGCTACACCTTC. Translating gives CASSTGEYYGYTF.

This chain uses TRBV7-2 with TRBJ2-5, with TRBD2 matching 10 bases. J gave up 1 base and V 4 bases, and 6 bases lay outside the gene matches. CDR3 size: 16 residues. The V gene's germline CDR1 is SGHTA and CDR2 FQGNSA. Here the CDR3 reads CASSSGLADSQETQYF. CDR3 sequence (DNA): TGTGCCAGCAGCTCAGGACTAGCGGATTCCCAAGAGACCCAGTACTTC.

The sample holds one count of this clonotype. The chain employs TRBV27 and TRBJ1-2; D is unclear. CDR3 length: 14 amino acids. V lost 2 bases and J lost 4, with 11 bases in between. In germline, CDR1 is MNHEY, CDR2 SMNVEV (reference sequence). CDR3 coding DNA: TGTGCCAGCAGTTTAAAGGCGGGCAGCTATGGCTACACCTTC. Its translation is CASSLKAGSYGYTF.

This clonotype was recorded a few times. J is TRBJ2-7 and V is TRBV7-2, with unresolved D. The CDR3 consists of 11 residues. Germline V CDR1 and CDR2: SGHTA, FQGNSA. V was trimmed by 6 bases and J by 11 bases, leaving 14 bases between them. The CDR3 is CASSSYSGKYF. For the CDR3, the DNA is TGTGCCAGCAGTTCCTACAGTGGAAAGTACTTC.

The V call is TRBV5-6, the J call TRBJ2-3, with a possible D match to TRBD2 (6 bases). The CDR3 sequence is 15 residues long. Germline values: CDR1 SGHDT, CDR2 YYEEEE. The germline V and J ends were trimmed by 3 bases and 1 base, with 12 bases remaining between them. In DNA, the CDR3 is TGTGCCAGCAGCTACGGGACTCACCGCACAGATACGCAGTATTTT. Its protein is CASSYGTHRTDTQYF.

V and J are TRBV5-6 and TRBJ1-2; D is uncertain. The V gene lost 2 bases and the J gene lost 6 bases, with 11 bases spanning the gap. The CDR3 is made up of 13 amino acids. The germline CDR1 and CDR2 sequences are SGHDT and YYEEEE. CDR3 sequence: CASSFVGMNGYTF. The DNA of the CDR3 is TGTGCCAGCAGCTTCGTAGGGATGAATGGCTACACCTTC.

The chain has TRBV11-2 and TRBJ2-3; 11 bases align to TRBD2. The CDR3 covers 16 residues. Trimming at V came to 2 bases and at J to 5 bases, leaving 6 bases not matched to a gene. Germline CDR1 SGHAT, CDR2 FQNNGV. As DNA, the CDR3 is TGTGCCAGCAGCTTATGGCTAGCGGGGGGCGAAGATACGCAGTATTTT. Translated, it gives CASSLWLAGGEDTQYF.

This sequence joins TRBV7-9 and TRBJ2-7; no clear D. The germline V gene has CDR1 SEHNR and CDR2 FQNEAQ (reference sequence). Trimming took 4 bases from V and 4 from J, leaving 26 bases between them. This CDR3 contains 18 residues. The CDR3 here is CASSSTPTGLKIDYEQYF. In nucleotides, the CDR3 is TGTGCCAGCAGCTCTACACCTACGGGCCTCAAAATCGATTACGAGCAGTACTTC.

The CDR3 here is CASSLPTALNTEAFF. In DNA, the CDR3 is TGTGCCAGCAGCTTACCGACAGCCTTGAACACTGAAGCTTTCTTT. This rearrangement joins TRBV13 to TRBJ1-1; maybe TRBD1 (5 bases). The V and J ends lost 2 bases and 0 bases respectively, with 10 bases between them. Looked up from germline, CDR1 is PRHDT and CDR2 is FYEKMQ (reference sequence). This CDR3 comprises 15 residues.

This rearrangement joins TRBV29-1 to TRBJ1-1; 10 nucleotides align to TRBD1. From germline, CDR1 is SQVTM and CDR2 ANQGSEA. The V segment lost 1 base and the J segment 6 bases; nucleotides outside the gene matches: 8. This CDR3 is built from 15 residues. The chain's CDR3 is CSVEGPGTGVAEAFF. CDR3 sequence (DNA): TGCAGCGTTGAAGGTCCCGGGACAGGGGTGGCTGAAGCTTTCTTT.